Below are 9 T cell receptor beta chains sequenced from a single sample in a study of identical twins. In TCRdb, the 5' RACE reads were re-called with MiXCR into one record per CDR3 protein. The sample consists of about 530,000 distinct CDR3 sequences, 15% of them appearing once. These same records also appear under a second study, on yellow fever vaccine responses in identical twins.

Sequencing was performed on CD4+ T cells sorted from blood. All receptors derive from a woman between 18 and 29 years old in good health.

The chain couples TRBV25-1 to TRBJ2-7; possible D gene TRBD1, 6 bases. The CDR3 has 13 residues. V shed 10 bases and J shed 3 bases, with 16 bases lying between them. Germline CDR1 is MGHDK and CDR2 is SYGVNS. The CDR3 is CATTGTMYYEQYF. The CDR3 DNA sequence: TGTGCCACAACAGGGACAATGTACTACGAGCAGTACTTC.

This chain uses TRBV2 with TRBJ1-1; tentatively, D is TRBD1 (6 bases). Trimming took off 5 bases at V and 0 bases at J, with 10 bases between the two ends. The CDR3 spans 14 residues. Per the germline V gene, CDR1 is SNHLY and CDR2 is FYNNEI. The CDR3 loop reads CASSTQGMNTEAFF. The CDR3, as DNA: TGTGCCAGCAGTACACAGGGTATGAACACTGAAGCTTTCTTT.

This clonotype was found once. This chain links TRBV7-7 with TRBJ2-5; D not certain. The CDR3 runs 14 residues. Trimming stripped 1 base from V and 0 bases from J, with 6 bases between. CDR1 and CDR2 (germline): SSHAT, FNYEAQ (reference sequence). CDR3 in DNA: TGTGCCAGCAGCTTAGGCGCAAACCAAGAGACCCAGTACTTC. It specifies CASSLGANQETQYF. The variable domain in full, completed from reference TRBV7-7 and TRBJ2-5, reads GAGVSQSPRYKVTKRGQDVTLRCDPISSHATLYWYQQALGQGPEFLTYFNYEAQPDKSGLPSDRFSAERPEGSISTLTIQRTEQRDSAMYRCASSLGANQETQYFGPGTRLLVL.

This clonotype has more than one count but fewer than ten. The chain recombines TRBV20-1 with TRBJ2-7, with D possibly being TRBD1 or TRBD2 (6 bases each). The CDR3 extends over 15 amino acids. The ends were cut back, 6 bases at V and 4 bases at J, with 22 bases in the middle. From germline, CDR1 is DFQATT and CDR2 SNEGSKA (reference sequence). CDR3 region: CSAPRLGQGRYEQYF. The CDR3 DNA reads TGCAGTGCCCCTAGGTTGGGGCAGGGGAGGTACGAGCAGTACTTC.

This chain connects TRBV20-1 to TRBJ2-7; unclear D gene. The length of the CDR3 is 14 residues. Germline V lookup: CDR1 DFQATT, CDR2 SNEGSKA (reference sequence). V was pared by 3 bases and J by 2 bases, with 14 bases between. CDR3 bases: TGCAGTGCTAGTAACCCGCTGGGCACCTACGAGCAGTACGTC. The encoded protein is CSASNPLGTYEQYV.

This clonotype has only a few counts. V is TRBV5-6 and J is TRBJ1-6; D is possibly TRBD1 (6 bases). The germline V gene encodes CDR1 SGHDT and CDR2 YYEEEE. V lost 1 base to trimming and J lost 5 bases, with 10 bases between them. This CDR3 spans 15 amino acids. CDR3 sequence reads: CASSLWTVNNSPLHF. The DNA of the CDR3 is TGTGCCAGCAGCTTGTGGACAGTAAATAATTCACCCCTCCACTTT. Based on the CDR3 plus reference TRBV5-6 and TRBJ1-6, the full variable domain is DAGVTQSPTHLIKTRGQQVTLRCSPKSGHDTVSWYQQALGQGPQFIFQYYEEEERQRGNFPDRFSGHQFPNYSSELNVNALLLGDSALYLCASSLWTVNNSPLHFGNGTRLTVT.

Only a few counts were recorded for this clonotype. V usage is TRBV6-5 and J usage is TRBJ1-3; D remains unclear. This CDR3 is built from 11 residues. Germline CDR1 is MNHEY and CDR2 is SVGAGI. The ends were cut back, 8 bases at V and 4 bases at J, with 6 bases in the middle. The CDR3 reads CASSMGNTIYF. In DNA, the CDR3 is TGTGCCAGCTCGATGGGAAACACCATATATTTT.

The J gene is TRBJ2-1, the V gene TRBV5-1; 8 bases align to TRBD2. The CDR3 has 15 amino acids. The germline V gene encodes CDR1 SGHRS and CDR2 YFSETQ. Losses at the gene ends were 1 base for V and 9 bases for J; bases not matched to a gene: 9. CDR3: CASSLSAGGGGEQFF. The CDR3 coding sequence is TGCGCCAGCAGCTTGTCGGCGGGAGGTGGGGGTGAGCAGTTCTTC.

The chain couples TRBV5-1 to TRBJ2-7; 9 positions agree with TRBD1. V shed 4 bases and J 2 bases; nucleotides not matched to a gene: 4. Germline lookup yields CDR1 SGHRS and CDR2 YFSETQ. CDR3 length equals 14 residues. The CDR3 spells CASSVGQGPYEQYF. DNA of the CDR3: TGCGCCAGCAGCGTGGGACAGGGCCCCTACGAGCAGTACTTC.